This TCR beta chain appears in the sequencing data of a study of blood T cell repertoires in COVID-19. Profiling relied on immunoSEQ multiplex PCR, and the TCRdb table lists in-frame clones only, not all of them. The table lists more than 300,000 clones, around nine tenths of them singletons. CDR3 length: 20 residues. CDR1 MNHEY and CDR2 SVGEGT come from the germline V gene. The ends lost 3 bases at V and 1 base at J; junction bases unmatched: 19. The sequenced material came from peripheral blood. The chain uses TRBV6-2 or TRBV6-3 and TRBJ2-7, with 9 nucleotides matching TRBD2. This clonotype originated in a woman younger than 35 who had recovered from COVID-19. The CDR3 sequence is CASSYTVNVAGVYTSYEQYV. The DNA of the CDR3 is TGTGCCAGCAGTTATACCGTTAATGTAGCGGGAGTGTATACGTCCTACGAGCAGTACGTC.